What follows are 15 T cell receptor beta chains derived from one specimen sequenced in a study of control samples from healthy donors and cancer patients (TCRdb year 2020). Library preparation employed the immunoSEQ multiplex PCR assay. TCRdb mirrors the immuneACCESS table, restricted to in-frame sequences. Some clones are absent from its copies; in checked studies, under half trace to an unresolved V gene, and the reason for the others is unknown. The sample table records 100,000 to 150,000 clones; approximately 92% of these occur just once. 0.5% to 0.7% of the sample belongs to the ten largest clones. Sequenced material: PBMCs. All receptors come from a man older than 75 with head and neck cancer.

The DNA of the CDR3 is TGTGCCAGCAGCTTAGGACCCCTTATGAACACTGAAGCTTTCTTT. Translating it yields CASSLGPLMNTEAFF. V and J are TRBV5-5 and TRBJ1-1; D unresolved. The CDR3 totals 15 residues. The V end was cut by 2 bases, the J end by 0 bases, with 11 bases between. Germline CDR1 reads SGHKS; CDR2 reads YYEKEE (reference sequence).

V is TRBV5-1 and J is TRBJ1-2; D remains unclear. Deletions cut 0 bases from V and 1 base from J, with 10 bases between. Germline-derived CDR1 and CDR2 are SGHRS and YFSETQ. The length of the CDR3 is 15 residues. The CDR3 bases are TGCGCCAGCAGCTTGGAAGCGTCGGGTAACTATGGCTACACCTTC. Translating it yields CASSLEASGNYGYTF.

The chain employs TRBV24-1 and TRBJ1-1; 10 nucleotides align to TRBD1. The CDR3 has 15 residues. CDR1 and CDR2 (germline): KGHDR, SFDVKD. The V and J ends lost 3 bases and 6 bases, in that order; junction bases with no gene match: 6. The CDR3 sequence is CATSDVDRGSSEAFF. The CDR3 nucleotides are TGTGCCACCAGTGATGTGGACAGGGGGTCGTCTGAAGCTTTCTTT.

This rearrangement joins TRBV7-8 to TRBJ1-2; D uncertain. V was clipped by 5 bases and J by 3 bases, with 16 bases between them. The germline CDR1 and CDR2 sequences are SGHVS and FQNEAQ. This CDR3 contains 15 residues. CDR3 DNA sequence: TGTGCCAGCAGCCCGACGCCCGGCCTAGACTATGGCTACACCTTC. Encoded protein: CASSPTPGLDYGYTF.

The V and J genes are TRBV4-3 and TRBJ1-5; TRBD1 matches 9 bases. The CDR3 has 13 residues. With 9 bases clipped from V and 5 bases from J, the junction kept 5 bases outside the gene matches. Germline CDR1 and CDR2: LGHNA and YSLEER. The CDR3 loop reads CARDRGVDQPQHF. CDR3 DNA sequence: TGCGCCAGGGACAGGGGAGTTGATCAGCCCCAGCATTTT.

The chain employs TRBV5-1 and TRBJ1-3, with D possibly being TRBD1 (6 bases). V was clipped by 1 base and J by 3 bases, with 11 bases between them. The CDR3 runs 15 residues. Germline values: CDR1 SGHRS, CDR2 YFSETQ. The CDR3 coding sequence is TGCGCCAGCAGCTTGATAGGGACAATTGGAAACACCATATATTTT. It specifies CASSLIGTIGNTIYF. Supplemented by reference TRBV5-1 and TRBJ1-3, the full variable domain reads KAGVTQTPRYLIKTRGQQVTLSCSPISGHRSVSWYQQTPGQGLQFLFEYFSETQRNKGNFPGRFSGRQFSNSRSEMNVSTLELGDSALYLCASSLIGTIGNTIYFGEGSWLTVV.

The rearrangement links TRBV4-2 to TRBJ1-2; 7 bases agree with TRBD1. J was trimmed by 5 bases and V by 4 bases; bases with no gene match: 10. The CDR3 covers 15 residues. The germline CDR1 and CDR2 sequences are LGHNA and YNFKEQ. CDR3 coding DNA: TGTGCCAGCAGCCCACAGGGGACCTCTTCATATGGCTACACCTTC. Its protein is CASSPQGTSSYGYTF.

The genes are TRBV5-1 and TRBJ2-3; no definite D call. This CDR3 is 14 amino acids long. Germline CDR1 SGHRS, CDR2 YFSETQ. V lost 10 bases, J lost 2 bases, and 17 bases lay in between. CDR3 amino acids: CASKGPTLTDTQYF. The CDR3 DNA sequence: TGCGCCTCCAAAGGCCCTACCCTCACAGATACGCAGTATTTT.

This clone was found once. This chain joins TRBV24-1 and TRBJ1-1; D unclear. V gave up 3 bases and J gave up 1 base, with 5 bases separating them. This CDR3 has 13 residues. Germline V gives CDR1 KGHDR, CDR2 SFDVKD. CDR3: CATSDGKNTEAFF. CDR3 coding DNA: TGTGCCACCAGTGATGGTAAGAACACTGAAGCTTTCTTT.

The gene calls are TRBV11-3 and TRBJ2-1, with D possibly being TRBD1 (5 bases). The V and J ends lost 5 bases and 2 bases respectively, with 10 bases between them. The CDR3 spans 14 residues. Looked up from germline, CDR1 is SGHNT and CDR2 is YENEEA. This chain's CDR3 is CASSTQGTYNEQFF. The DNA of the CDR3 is TGTGCCAGCAGCACGCAGGGTACCTACAATGAGCAGTTCTTC.

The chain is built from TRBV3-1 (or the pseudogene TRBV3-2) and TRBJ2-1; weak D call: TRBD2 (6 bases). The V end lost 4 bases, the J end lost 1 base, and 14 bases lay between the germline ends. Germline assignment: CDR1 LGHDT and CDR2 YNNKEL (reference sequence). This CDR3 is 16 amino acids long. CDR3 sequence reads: CASSPLGRGSYNEQFF. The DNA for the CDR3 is TGTGCCAGCAGCCCTCTGGGGCGGGGATCCTACAATGAGCAGTTCTTC.

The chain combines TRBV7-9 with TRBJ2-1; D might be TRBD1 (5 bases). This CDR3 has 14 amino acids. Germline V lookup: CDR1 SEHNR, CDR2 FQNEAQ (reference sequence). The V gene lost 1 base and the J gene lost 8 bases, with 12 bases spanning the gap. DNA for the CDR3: TGTGCCAGCAGCTTAGACCAGGGTGTGGATGAGCAGTTCTTC. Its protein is CASSLDQGVDEQFF.

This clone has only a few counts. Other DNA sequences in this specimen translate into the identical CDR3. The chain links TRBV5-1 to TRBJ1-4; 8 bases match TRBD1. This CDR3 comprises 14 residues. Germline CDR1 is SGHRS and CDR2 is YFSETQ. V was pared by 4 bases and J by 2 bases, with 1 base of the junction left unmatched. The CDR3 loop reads CASSQGATNEKLFF. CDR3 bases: TGCGCCAGCAGCCAGGGGGCGACTAATGAAAAACTGTTTTTT. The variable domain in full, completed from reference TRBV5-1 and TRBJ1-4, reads KAGVTQTPRYLIKTRGQQVTLSCSPISGHRSVSWYQQTPGQGLQFLFEYFSETQRNKGNFPGRFSGRQFSNSRSEMNVSTLELGDSALYLCASSQGATNEKLFFGSGTQLSVL.

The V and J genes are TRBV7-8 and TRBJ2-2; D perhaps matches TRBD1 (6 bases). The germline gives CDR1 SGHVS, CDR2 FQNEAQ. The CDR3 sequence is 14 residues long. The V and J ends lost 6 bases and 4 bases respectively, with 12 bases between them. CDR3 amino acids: CASRGRQATGELFF. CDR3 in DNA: TGTGCCAGCAGAGGAAGACAGGCCACCGGGGAGCTGTTTTTT. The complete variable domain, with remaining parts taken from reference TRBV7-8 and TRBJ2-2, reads GAGVSQSPRYKVAKRGQDVALRCDPISGHVSLFWYQQALGQGPEFLTYFQNEAQLDKSGLPSDRFFAERPEGSVSTLKIQRTQQEDSAVYLCASRGRQATGELFFGEGSRLTVL.

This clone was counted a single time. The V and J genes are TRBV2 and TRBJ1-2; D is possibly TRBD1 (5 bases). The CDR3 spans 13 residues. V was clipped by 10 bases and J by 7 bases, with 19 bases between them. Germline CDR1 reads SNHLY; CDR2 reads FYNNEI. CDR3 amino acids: CATRDRERPGYTF. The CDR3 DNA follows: TGTGCCACCAGGGACCGTGAACGGCCTGGCTACACCTTC.